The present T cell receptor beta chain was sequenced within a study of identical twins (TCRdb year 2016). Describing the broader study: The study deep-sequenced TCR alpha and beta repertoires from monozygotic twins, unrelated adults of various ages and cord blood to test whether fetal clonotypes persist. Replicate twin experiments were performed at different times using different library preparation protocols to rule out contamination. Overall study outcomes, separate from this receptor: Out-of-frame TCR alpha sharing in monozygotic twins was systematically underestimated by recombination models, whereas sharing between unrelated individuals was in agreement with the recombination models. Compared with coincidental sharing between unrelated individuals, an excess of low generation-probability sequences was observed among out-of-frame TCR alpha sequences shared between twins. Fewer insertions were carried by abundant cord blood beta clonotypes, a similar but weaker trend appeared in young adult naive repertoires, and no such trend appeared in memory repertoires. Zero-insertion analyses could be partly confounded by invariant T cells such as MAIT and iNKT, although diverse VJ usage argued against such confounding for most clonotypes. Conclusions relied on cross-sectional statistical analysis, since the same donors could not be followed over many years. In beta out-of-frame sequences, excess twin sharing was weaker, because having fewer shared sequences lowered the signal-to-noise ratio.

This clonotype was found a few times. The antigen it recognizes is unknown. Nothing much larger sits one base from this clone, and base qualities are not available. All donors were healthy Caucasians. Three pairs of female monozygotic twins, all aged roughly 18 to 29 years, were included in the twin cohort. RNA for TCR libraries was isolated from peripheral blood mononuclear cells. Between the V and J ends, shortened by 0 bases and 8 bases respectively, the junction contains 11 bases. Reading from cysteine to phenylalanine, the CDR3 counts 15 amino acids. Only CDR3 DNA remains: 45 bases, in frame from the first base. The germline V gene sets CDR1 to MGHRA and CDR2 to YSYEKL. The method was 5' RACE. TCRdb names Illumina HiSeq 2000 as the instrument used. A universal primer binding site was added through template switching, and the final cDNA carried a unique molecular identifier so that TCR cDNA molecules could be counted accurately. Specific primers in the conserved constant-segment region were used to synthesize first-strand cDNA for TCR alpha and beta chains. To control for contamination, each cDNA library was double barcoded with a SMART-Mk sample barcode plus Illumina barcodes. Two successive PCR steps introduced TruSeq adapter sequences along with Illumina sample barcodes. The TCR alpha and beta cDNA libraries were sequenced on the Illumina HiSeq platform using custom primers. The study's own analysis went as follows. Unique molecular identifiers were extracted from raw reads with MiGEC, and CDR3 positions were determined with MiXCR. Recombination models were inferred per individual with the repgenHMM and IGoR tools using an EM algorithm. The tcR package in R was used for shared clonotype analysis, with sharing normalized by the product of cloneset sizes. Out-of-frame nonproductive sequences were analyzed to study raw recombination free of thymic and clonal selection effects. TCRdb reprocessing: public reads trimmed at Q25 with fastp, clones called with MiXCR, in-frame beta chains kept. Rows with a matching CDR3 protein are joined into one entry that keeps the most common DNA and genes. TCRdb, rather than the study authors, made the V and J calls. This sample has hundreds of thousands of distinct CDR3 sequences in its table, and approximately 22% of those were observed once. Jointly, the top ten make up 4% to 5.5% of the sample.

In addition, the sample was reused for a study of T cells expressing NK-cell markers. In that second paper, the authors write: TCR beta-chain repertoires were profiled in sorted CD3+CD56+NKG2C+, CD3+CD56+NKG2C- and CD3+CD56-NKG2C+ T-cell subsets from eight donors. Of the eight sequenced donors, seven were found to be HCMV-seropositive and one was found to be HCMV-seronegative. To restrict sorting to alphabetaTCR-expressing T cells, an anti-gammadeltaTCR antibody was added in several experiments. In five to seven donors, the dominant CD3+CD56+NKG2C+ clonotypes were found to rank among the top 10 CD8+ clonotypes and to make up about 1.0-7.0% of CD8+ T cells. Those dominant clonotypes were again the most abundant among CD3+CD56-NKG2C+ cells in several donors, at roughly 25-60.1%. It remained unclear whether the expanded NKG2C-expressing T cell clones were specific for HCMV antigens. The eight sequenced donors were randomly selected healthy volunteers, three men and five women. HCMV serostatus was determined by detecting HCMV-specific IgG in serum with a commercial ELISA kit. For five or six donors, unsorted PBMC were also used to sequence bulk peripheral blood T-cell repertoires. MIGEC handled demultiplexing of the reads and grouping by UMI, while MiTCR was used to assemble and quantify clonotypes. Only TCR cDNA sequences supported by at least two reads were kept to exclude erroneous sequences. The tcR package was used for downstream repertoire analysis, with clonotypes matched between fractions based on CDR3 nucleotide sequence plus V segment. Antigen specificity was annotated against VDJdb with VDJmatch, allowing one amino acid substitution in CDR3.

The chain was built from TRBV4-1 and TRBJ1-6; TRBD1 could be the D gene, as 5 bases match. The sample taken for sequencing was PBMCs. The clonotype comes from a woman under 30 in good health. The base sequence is TGCGCCAGCAGCCAAGATTCGCAAGGGGATTCACCCCTCCACTTT. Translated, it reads CASSQDSQGDSPLHF.